This T cell receptor beta chain emerged from a study (dated by TCRdb to the mid-2010s). Concerning the study at large: The study investigated the origins of HIV persistence in individuals who naturally controlled HIV infection.

Comment on this clonotype: What this receptor recognizes is not known. No much larger clonotype is one base removed from it; base qualities were not supplied.

Library construction relied on 5' RACE. Sequencing was performed on an Illumina HiSeq 2000. TCRdb passed the public sequencing reads through fastp at Q25 and MiXCR, retaining productive beta sequences. Merged by CDR3 protein, the rows form single entries marked with the most common genes and DNA. This sample lists about 800 distinct CDR3 sequences; 7.5% to 9.5% were detected once. More than 20% of the sample goes to the ten largest clones. The CDR3 runs 19 amino acids, cysteine and phenylalanine included. CDR3 DNA only is kept here, 57 bases in frame from base 1. CDR1 and CDR2, per the germline V gene (reference sequence), are SGHAT and FQDESV. Ends trimmed: V by 1 base, J by 4 bases; bases unmatched to a gene: 14.

Sequences were obtained from total memory T cells from blood PBMCs. The intended sense of this specimen's cell subset or site label: transitional memory CD4+ T cells. The TCR sequence derives from a male donor with HIV. This sequence uses TRBV11-1 and TRBJ1-2, and 11 bases in between align with TRBD1. The CDR3 protein sequence reads: CASSLVGPDRGRRVYGYTF. Read as DNA, the sequence is TGTGCCAGCAGCTTAGTGGGCCCGGACAGGGGGCGCCGAGTCTATGGCTACACCTTC.